The sequence of this TCR beta chain was determined in a study of a mutant IDH1 vaccine in newly diagnosed glioma. Sequencing was performed with immunoSEQ multiplex PCR; in TCRdb, only in-frame clones are kept and a portion is missing. The table records some 62,000 clones, over 80% of them present only once. Time point: week 47, end of study. A 20-mer mutant IDH1 peptide at 300 ug was injected subcutaneously with topical imiquimod. The CDR3 is 11 amino acids. Deletions cut 4 bases from V and 9 bases from J, with 7 bases between. CDR1 is MDHEN, CDR2 SYDVKM, per germline. This clone has a handful of counts. Its cognate antigen is unknown.

This sample comprised PBMCs, obtained from a glioma patient whose treatment included an IDH1 peptide vaccine. The chain uses TRBV28 and TRBJ1-5; D is ambiguous. The sequence was collected from a man between 25 and 39 years old with glioma. The CDR3 spells CASSSSRPQHF. The CDR3 DNA follows: TGTGCCAGCAGTTCCAGTAGGCCCCAGCATTTT.